Following are 32 T cell receptor beta chains from one sample sequenced in a study of cytomegalovirus exposure and HLA in healthy donors. A multiplex PCR was run with 60 Vbeta primers and 13 Jbeta primers. Method: immunoSEQ multiplex PCR; TCRdb's copy keeps in-frame clones and lacks some. The sample carries approximately 190,000 clones, about 80% recorded once. The sample taken for sequencing was PBMCs. Every receptor here comes from a woman between 25 and 40 years old in good health and CMV-seropositive.

The V and J genes are TRBV2 and TRBJ2-1; 11 bases fit TRBD2. Looked up from germline, CDR1 is SNHLY and CDR2 is FYNNEI. The CDR3 runs 15 residues. The junction had 4 bases not matched to a gene; V was cut back by 6 bases and J by 3 bases. As DNA, the CDR3 is TGTGCCAGCAGGGCCGGGACTAGCGGCTACAATGAGCAGTTCTTC. This translates into CASRAGTSGYNEQFF.

The CDR3 sequence: CASSSQINTEAFF. The CDR3 DNA sequence: TGTGCCAGCAGCTCACAGATAAACACTGAAGCTTTCTTT. The chain combines TRBV5-6 with TRBJ1-1; D is undetermined. CDR1 and CDR2 (germline): SGHDT, YYEEEE. The CDR3 spans 13 residues. The V and J ends lost 3 bases and 2 bases respectively, with 8 bases between them.

The chain combines TRBV28 with TRBJ2-1, with TRBD1 as a possible D gene (5 bases). Germline V gene data show CDR1 as MDHEN and CDR2 as SYDVKM. The CDR3 is 12 residues long. The V gene lost 8 bases and the J gene lost 3 bases, with 8 bases spanning the gap. The DNA for the CDR3 is TGTGCCAGCCAGGGCCTCTACAATGAGCAGTTCTTC. This gives the protein CASQGLYNEQFF.

V is TRBV5-4 and J is TRBJ2-5, with D perhaps matching TRBD2 (6 bases). CDR1 and CDR2 from the germline V gene are SGHNT and YYREEE (reference sequence). V was pared by 5 bases and J by 5 bases, with 16 bases between. The CDR3 contains 14 residues. The CDR3 is CASRGGGAYETQYF. As DNA, the CDR3 is TGTGCCAGCAGGGGGGGTGGGGCCTACGAGACCCAGTACTTC. Full variable domain (outside the CDR3, taken from reference TRBV5-4 and TRBJ2-5): ETGVTQSPTHLIKTRGQQVTLRCSSQSGHNTVSWYQQALGQGPQFIFQYYREEENGRGNFPPRFSGLQFPNYSSELNVNALELDDSALYLCASRGGGAYETQYFGPGTRLLVL.

The rearrangement links TRBV28 to TRBJ2-5; 11 nucleotides agree with TRBD1. CDR3 length equals 15 residues. Germline trimming cut 5 bases from V and 4 bases from J; bases unmatched to any gene: 6. Per the germline V gene, CDR1 is MDHEN and CDR2 is SYDVKM. CDR3 nucleotides: TGTGCCAGCAGTGCCCTGGACAGGGGGCGAGAGACCCAGTACTTC. Residues: CASSALDRGRETQYF.

The chain has TRBV13 and TRBJ2-7; a weak D match, TRBD2 (5 bases). V shed 0 bases and J shed 1 base, with 10 bases lying between them. This CDR3 region has 15 residues. Per the germline V gene, CDR1 is PRHDT and CDR2 is FYEKMQ (reference sequence). DNA for the CDR3: TGTGCCAGCAGCTTAGGGTCGGGCGGGTCCTACGAGCAGTACTTC. It codes for CASSLGSGGSYEQYF.

This clone has only a few counts. This chain's CDR3 is CASSPLLSEAFF. CDR3 nucleotide sequence: TGTGCCAGCAGCCCCCTTTTGTCTGAAGCTTTCTTT. The chain combines TRBV11-2 with TRBJ1-1; no firm D call. The germline V and J ends were trimmed by 5 bases and 6 bases, with 10 bases remaining between them. Germline V gene sequence: CDR1 SGHAT, CDR2 FQNNGV. CDR3 size: 12 residues.

The chain couples TRBV7-3 to TRBJ2-6, with D possibly matching TRBD1 (5 bases). This CDR3 comprises 17 residues. CDR1 is SGHTA and CDR2 is FQGTGA in the germline V gene. V was trimmed by 2 bases and J by 0 bases, leaving 11 bases between them. The CDR3 spells CASSLEGAHSGANVLTF. Written as DNA, the CDR3 is TGTGCCAGCAGCTTAGAAGGGGCACACTCTGGGGCCAACGTCCTGACTTTC.

The chain is built from TRBV9 and TRBJ2-6, with TRBD2 matching 12 bases. This CDR3 has 17 residues. The germline V gene encodes CDR1 SGDLS and CDR2 YYNGEE. V lost 6 bases, J lost 0 bases, and 4 bases stayed unmatched. The CDR3 spells CASTSGGASSGANVLTF. For the CDR3, the DNA is TGTGCCAGCACTAGCGGGGGGGCGAGCTCTGGGGCCAACGTCCTGACTTTC.

The chain carries TRBV5-6 and TRBJ2-5; 7 nucleotides agree with TRBD1. CDR1 is SGHDT, CDR2 YYEEEE, per germline. The CDR3 loop spans 14 amino acids. The V and J ends lost 2 bases and 8 bases, in that order; junction bases with no gene match: 9. CDR3 coding DNA: TGTGCCAGCAGCTTAGCAGGGGGAAGGAAAACCCAGTACTTC. Translation gives CASSLAGGRKTQYF.

This clone has only a few counts. The chain recombines TRBV28 with TRBJ2-7; D unclear. Trimming stripped 2 bases from V and 4 bases from J, with 12 bases between. Germline CDR1 and CDR2: MDHEN and SYDVKM. The CDR3 covers 14 residues. CDR3 nucleotides: TGTGCCAGCAGTTTAATCCTAGTAAGGTACGAGCAGTACTTC. It is translated as CASSLILVRYEQYF.

The chain recombines TRBV5-1 with TRBJ1-2, with 8 nucleotides matching TRBD1. From germline, CDR1 is SGHRS and CDR2 YFSETQ. V lost 6 bases and J lost 4; bases outside the gene matches: 11. The length of the CDR3 is 15 residues. The DNA of the CDR3 is TGCGCCAGCACCGCTGCCGGAGACAGGGGCTATGGCTACACCTTC. Its protein product is CASTAAGDRGYGYTF.

V usage is TRBV2 and J usage is TRBJ2-7; TRBD2 matches 10 bases. Germline V gene lookup returns CDR1 SNHLY and CDR2 FYNNEI. The CDR3 covers 14 residues. Losses at the gene ends were 5 bases for V and 4 bases for J; bases not matched to a gene: 5. This chain's CDR3 is CASSLTSGEYEQYF. The CDR3 bases are TGTGCCAGCAGTTTAACTAGCGGGGAGTACGAGCAGTACTTC. The full variable domain, its missing parts supplied by reference TRBV2 and TRBJ2-7, is EPEVTQTPSHQVTQMGQEVILRCVPISNHLYFYWYRQILGQKVEFLVSFYNNEISEKSEIFDDQFSVERPDGSNFTLKIRSTKLEDSAMYFCASSLTSGEYEQYFGPGTRLTVT.

This chain joins TRBV9 and TRBJ1-3; no firm D call. In germline, CDR1 is SGDLS, CDR2 YYNGEE. The CDR3 covers 16 residues. Deletions cut 0 bases from V and 0 bases from J, with 10 bases between. CDR3 nucleotide sequence: TGTGCCAGCAGCGTAGATGTGGCGGACTCTGGAAACACCATATATTTT. Protein sequence: CASSVDVADSGNTIYF.

The V gene is TRBV5-1, the J gene TRBJ2-5, with D maybe TRBD2 (6 bases). The CDR3 is made up of 15 amino acids. Trimming left V 0 bases short and J 0 bases short, with 9 bases between. CDR1 and CDR2 (germline): SGHRS, YFSETQ. The CDR3 here is CASSLEGLNQETQYF. DNA of the CDR3: TGCGCCAGCAGCTTGGAGGGACTGAACCAAGAGACCCAGTACTTC.

The chain carries TRBV19 and TRBJ1-5; unclear D gene. Germline CDR1 and CDR2: LNHDA and SQIVND (reference sequence). V lost 3 bases to trimming and J lost 0 bases, with 9 bases between them. The CDR3 sequence is 15 residues long. In nucleotides, the CDR3 is TGTGCCAGTAGTATGGCCAGGAATAGCAATCAGCCCCAGCATTTT. Amino acids: CASSMARNSNQPQHF.

This rearrangement joins TRBV7-8 to TRBJ2-7; D remains ambiguous. The germline V and J ends were trimmed by 1 base and 6 bases, with 22 bases remaining between them. CDR3 length equals 17 residues. Germline-derived CDR1 and CDR2 are SGHVS and FQNEAQ. The CDR3 coding sequence is TGTGCCAGCAGCTTAGGGTTTAGTGGAGATTCAAGCTTCGAGCAGTACTTC. It is translated as CASSLGFSGDSSFEQYF.

The rearrangement links TRBV10-3 to TRBJ1-1; possible D gene TRBD1, 6 bases. Looked up from germline, CDR1 is ENHRY and CDR2 is SYGVKD. Trimming stripped 1 base from V and 4 bases from J, with 10 bases between. The CDR3 has 14 residues. The CDR3 loop is CAISEYAGVTEAFF. For the CDR3, the DNA is TGTGCCATCAGTGAGTACGCAGGGGTCACTGAAGCTTTCTTT.

This chain links TRBV6-6 with TRBJ1-5; 7 positions match TRBD1. V lost 5 bases and J lost 5; bases outside the gene matches: 6. This CDR3 is built from 14 residues. Germline V lookup: CDR1 MNHNY, CDR2 SVGAGI (reference sequence). The CDR3 DNA sequence: TGTGCCAGCAGTGACGACAGGGCCGATCAGCCCCAGCATTTT. Translated: CASSDDRADQPQHF.

This clone was seen more than once but under ten times. The DNA for the CDR3 is TGTGCCATCAGTGAAGGGGGGCGGGGGGGAACCTACAATGAGCAGTTCTTC. It encodes CAISEGGRGGTYNEQFF. V is TRBV10-3 and J is TRBJ2-1, with 9 bases that match TRBD2. Germline assignment: CDR1 ENHRY and CDR2 SYGVKD. The CDR3 covers 17 residues. V shed 3 bases, J shed 2 bases, and the junction held 8 bases outside the gene matches.

The gene calls are TRBV2 and TRBJ1-6; 7 bases align to TRBD1. This CDR3 contains 16 residues. From germline, CDR1 is SNHLY and CDR2 FYNNEI. V was pared by 0 bases and J by 7 bases, with 6 bases of the junction left unmatched. This CDR3 reads CASSEATGRGNSPLHF. The CDR3 bases are TGTGCCAGCAGTGAAGCGACAGGCAGGGGGAATTCACCCCTCCACTTT. The full variable domain, completed using reference TRBV2 and TRBJ1-6, is EPEVTQTPSHQVTQMGQEVILRCVPISNHLYFYWYRQILGQKVEFLVSFYNNEISEKSEIFDDQFSVERPDGSNFTLKIRSTKLEDSAMYFCASSEATGRGNSPLHFGNGTRLTVT.

As to this clone: The junction shows a germline mismatch at one end, possibly a read error. This rearrangement joins TRBV4-2 to TRBJ1-4; D unresolved. CDR3 length: 16 amino acids. The germline V gene encodes CDR1 LGHNA and CDR2 YNFKEQ. CDR3: CANSQASRATNEKLFF. DNA for the CDR3: TGTGCCAACAGCCAAGCCTCACGGGCAACTAATGAAAAACTGTTTTTT.

This chain uses TRBV6-5 with TRBJ2-7; D possibly corresponds to TRBD1 (5 bases). The CDR3 spans 14 residues. Trimming cost V 2 bases and J 2 bases, with 10 bases left between them. Germline V gene data show CDR1 as MNHEY and CDR2 as SVGAGI. The CDR3 DNA follows: TGTGCCAGCAGTTACGGCCCAGGGACCTACGAGCAGTACTTC. This codes for CASSYGPGTYEQYF.

This rearrangement joins TRBV18 to TRBJ2-2; 13 bases line up with TRBD2. J gave up 4 bases and V 5 bases, and 10 bases lay outside the gene matches. The germline V gene has CDR1 KGHSH and CDR2 LQKENI. The CDR3 covers 18 residues. The CDR3 nucleotides read TGTGCCAGCTCAACACTTGGACTAGCGGGGGCTACCACCGGGGAGCTGTTTTTT. It translates to CASSTLGLAGATTGELFF.

Only a few counts were recorded for this clone. The V gene is TRBV4-1, the J gene TRBJ2-1; tentative D call: TRBD2 (6 bases). The CDR3 is 16 residues long. The germline gives CDR1 MGHRA, CDR2 YSYEKL. V lost 1 base, J lost 0 bases, and 10 bases lay in between. The CDR3 DNA reads as TGCGCCAGCAGCCAAGTTAGCGGAACCTCCTACAATGAGCAGTTCTTC. Its translation: CASSQVSGTSYNEQFF.

Remarks on this clone: Germline and junction disagree at one end, which may indicate a read error. The V call is TRBV7-9, the J call TRBJ2-3; perhaps TRBD1 as D (6 bases). This CDR3 spans 12 amino acids. Germline values: CDR1 SEHNR, CDR2 FQNEAQ (reference sequence). As DNA, the CDR3 is TGTTCCAGCAGCTTACTAGGGGGTACGCAGTATTTT. Its protein product is CSSSLLGGTQYF.

The V gene is TRBV4-1, the J gene TRBJ1-1; a possible D gene is TRBD1 (5 bases). Germline values: CDR1 MGHRA, CDR2 YSYEKL. The CDR3 runs 16 residues. V lost 1 base and J lost 0, with 12 bases in between. Here the CDR3 DNA reads TGCGCCAGCAGCCAAGGACAGAACAACATGAACACTGAAGCTTTCTTT. This gives the protein CASSQGQNNMNTEAFF.

The rearrangement links TRBV5-6 to TRBJ2-4, with TRBD2 identical over 7 bases. Germline-derived CDR1 and CDR2 are SGHDT and YYEEEE. The junction had 11 bases not matched to a gene; V was cut back by 3 bases and J by 8 bases. This CDR3 spans 15 amino acids. This CDR3 reads CASSSHGGGTDIQYF. The CDR3 DNA reads TGTGCCAGCAGCTCCCACGGGGGAGGGACGGACATTCAGTACTTC.

This chain connects TRBV28 to TRBJ2-7; 9 bases agree with TRBD2. Germline CDR1 and CDR2: MDHEN and SYDVKM. With V trimmed by 5 bases and J by 0 bases, 5 bases remained unmatched. This CDR3 has 15 amino acids. CDR3 sequence (DNA): TGTGCCAGCAGTCGGGAGCGGGAGGTCTCCTACGAGCAGTACTTC. Encoded protein: CASSREREVSYEQYF.

The CDR3 bases are TGTGCCATCAGACAATCTTTAGCGGACTACGAGCAGTACTTC. It yields the protein CAIRQSLADYEQYF. This chain joins TRBV10-3 and TRBJ2-7, with a tentative D call TRBD2 (6 bases). In germline, CDR1 is ENHRY, CDR2 SYGVKD. V gave up 6 bases and J gave up 3 bases, with 15 bases separating them. The CDR3 loop spans 14 amino acids.

This sequence joins TRBV5-5 and TRBJ1-6; 7 bases agree with TRBD1. The germline V gene has CDR1 SGHKS and CDR2 YYEKEE (reference sequence). With 4 bases clipped from V and 4 bases from J, the junction kept 5 bases outside the gene matches. The length of the CDR3 is 15 residues. CDR3 amino acids: CASSLGQTYNSPLHF. In DNA form, the CDR3 reads TGTGCCAGCAGCCTGGGACAGACGTATAATTCACCCCTCCACTTT.

V gene TRBV5-1 combines with J gene TRBJ1-5; no clear D. This CDR3 comprises 15 residues. V lost 0 bases and J lost 2, with 9 bases in between. CDR1 SGHRS and CDR2 YFSETQ come from the germline V gene. Here the CDR3 reads CASSLAGGGNQPQHF. CDR3 coding DNA: TGCGCCAGCAGCTTGGCCGGCGGGGGCAATCAGCCCCAGCATTTT.